The 21 T cell receptor beta chains below were found in one sample sequenced in a study of beta chain features in type 1 diabetes. General observations from the study: Shortening of TCRB CDR3s, moderate but significant, appeared in all four CD4+ subsets of Type 1 diabetes patients.

Their specific antigens are unknown. Of the isolated RNA, all was reverse transcribed, and so the sequenced material was expressed TCRB transcripts. The table came from immunoSEQ multiplex PCR; TCRdb's copy has only in-frame clones and leaves some out. The table shows a few hundred thousand clones, with over 11% occurring only once. Sequencing was performed on naive CD4+ T cells from blood. These receptors came from a man aged 25-45 years with type 1 diabetes.

This clone was seen more than once but under ten times. The V and J genes are TRBV7-9 and TRBJ1-4; the D gene is possibly TRBD1 (6 bases). The germline V and J ends were trimmed by 5 bases and 7 bases, with 14 bases remaining between them. The CDR3 covers 14 residues. From germline, CDR1 is SEHNR and CDR2 FQNEAQ (reference sequence). The chain's CDR3 is CASSIRTDFEKLFF. As DNA, the CDR3 is TGTGCCAGCAGCATCCGGACAGACTTTGAAAAACTGTTTTTT. Drawing the rest from reference TRBV7-9 and TRBJ1-4, the complete variable domain is DTGVSQNPRHKITKRGQNVTFRCDPISEHNRLYWYRQTLGQGPEFLTYFQNEAQLEKSRLLSDRFSAERPKGSFSTLEIQRTEQGDSAMYLCASSIRTDFEKLFFGSGTQLSVL.

This clone was seen a handful of times. The J gene is TRBJ2-7, the V gene TRBV27; D remains unclear. There are 15 residues in the CDR3. Deletions cut 3 bases from V and 7 bases from J, with 19 bases between. Germline V gene data show CDR1 as MNHEY and CDR2 as SMNVEV (reference sequence). CDR3 amino acids: CASSFTGPRSGEQYF. CDR3 nucleotide sequence: TGTGCCAGCAGTTTTACGGGTCCTCGCTCCGGGGAGCAGTACTTC.

This clone was seen a handful of times. This sequence joins TRBV5-4 and TRBJ2-3; tentatively, D is TRBD1 (7 bases). V was trimmed by 0 bases and J by 5 bases, leaving 13 bases between them. The CDR3 consists of 15 residues. The germline V gene encodes CDR1 SGHNT and CDR2 YYREEE (reference sequence). CDR3 sequence reads: CASSLAGQGGDTQYF. The CDR3 nucleotides are TGTGCCAGCAGCTTGGCCGGCCAGGGGGGAGATACGCAGTATTTT.

This clone was seen more than once but under ten times. CDR3 bases: TGCGCCAGCAGCCAAGACCCAGCGGGCGGCTACGAGCAGTACTTC. Translated, it gives CASSQDPAGGYEQYF. This chain links TRBV4-1 with TRBJ2-7, with TRBD2 as a possible D gene (6 bases). V was clipped by 0 bases and J by 3 bases, with 12 bases between them. Germline lookup yields CDR1 MGHRA and CDR2 YSYEKL. The CDR3 runs to 15 residues.

This chain joins TRBV4-1 and TRBJ2-5; D is ambiguous. The closer fit of TRBJ2-7 to the DNA end suggests the J call may be wrong. This CDR3 comprises 11 residues. Germline V gene data show CDR1 as MGHRA and CDR2 as YSYEKL. CDR3 amino acids: CASSQDHEQYF. Here the CDR3 DNA reads TGCGCCAGCAGCCAAGACCACGAGCAGTACTTC.

The chain carries TRBV10-1 and TRBJ2-3, with TRBD1 matching 9 bases. V shed 8 bases, J shed 5 bases, and the junction held 2 bases outside the gene matches. CDR3 size: 12 residues. Looked up from germline, CDR1 is WNHNN and CDR2 is SYGVQD (reference sequence). CDR3 DNA sequence: TGCGCCAGCGGGGACAGGGTAGATACGCAGTATTTT. Its protein is CASGDRVDTQYF.

This clone came up a few times. V usage is TRBV28 and J usage is TRBJ2-5, with TRBD2 identical over 9 bases. Per the germline V gene, CDR1 is MDHEN and CDR2 is SYDVKM. This CDR3 contains 14 residues. The J segment lost 2 bases and the V segment lost 5 bases, leaving 3 bases of the junction unmatched. CDR3 sequence reads: CASSGAGGQETQYF. The CDR3 nucleotides read TGTGCCAGCAGTGGAGCGGGGGGACAAGAGACCCAGTACTTC.

This clone has more than one count but fewer than ten. V is TRBV19 and J is TRBJ1-5; no clear D gene. The CDR3 covers 13 residues. Germline loops: CDR1 LNHDA, CDR2 SQIVND (reference sequence). Trimming cost V 5 bases and J 0 bases, with 5 bases left between them. CDR3 loop: CASSLRSNQPQHF. The CDR3 DNA reads as TGTGCCAGTAGTCTCCGTAGCAATCAGCCCCAGCATTTT.

The V gene is TRBV11-2, the J gene TRBJ2-7; 8 positions match TRBD1. Trimming cost V 4 bases and J 4 bases; bases outside gene matches: 6. The CDR3 has 14 amino acids. Germline CDR1 is SGHAT and CDR2 is FQNNGV. Written as DNA, the CDR3 is TGTGCCAGCAGCTCCCCCCAGGGGGCATACGAGCAGTACTTC. It translates to CASSSPQGAYEQYF.

This clone has only a few counts. The chain combines TRBV27 with TRBJ2-2, with a tentative D call TRBD1 (6 bases). V was cut by 5 bases and J by 0 bases, with 16 bases left in between. This CDR3 is built from 17 residues. Germline V lookup: CDR1 MNHEY, CDR2 SMNVEV (reference sequence). CDR3 sequence (DNA): TGTGCCAGCAGTCGACGGGCCACAGGGACGAACACCGGGGAGCTGTTTTTT. It specifies CASSRRATGTNTGELFF.

The table lists this clone with a few counts. The chain is built from TRBV28 and TRBJ1-1; 7 bases map to TRBD1. Trimming cost V 11 bases and J 2 bases; bases outside gene matches: 8. This CDR3 contains 13 residues. Germline V gene sequence: CDR1 MDHEN, CDR2 SYDVKM. The CDR3 coding sequence is TGTGCCTCCGGAGGGACAGAAAACACTGAAGCTTTCTTT. As protein: CASGGTENTEAFF.

There are a few counts of this clone. The chain couples TRBV30 to TRBJ2-4; the match to TRBD2 covers 7 bases. CDR1 and CDR2 (germline): GTSNPN, SVGIG (reference sequence). V dropped 4 bases and J dropped 2; count of bases not matched to a gene: 2. There are 13 residues in the CDR3. The chain's CDR3 is CAWTGGSKNIQYF. As DNA, the CDR3 is TGTGCCTGGACGGGGGGATCCAAAAACATTCAGTACTTC.

This clone occurred a few times. This chain uses TRBV19 with TRBJ2-7; 9 bases match TRBD1. Germline V gives CDR1 LNHDA, CDR2 SQIVND (reference sequence). This CDR3 has 13 residues. The V gene end was trimmed by 5 bases and the J gene end by 8 bases; junction bases not matched to a gene: 7. The CDR3 is CASSFRTGDKQYF. CDR3 nucleotide sequence: TGTGCCAGTAGTTTCCGGACAGGGGATAAGCAGTACTTC.

The chain uses TRBV6-1 and TRBJ2-7; tentative D call: TRBD2 (6 bases). Germline assignment: CDR1 MNHNS and CDR2 SASEGT. Trimming pared 6 bases from V and 5 bases from J, leaving 17 bases between. The CDR3 sequence is 14 residues long. CDR3 coding DNA: TGTGCCAGCAGCATTGGCGGGGACCCCAACGAGCAGTACTTC. This encodes CASSIGGDPNEQYF.

Here the CDR3 reads CASTIGQTQLQETQYF. The CDR3 DNA reads as TGTGCCAGCACCATTGGACAGACTCAACTTCAAGAGACCCAGTACTTC. This chain connects TRBV5-4 to TRBJ2-5, with D perhaps matching TRBD1 (6 bases). V lost 6 bases and J lost 2, with 20 bases in between. Germline V gene sequence: CDR1 SGHNT, CDR2 YYREEE (reference sequence). CDR3 size: 16 residues.

The chain combines TRBV19 with TRBJ2-6, with 10 bases identical to TRBD1. V gave up 8 bases and J gave up 1 base; unmatched junction bases: 8. The CDR3 has 17 residues. Germline assignment: CDR1 LNHDA and CDR2 SQIVND (reference sequence). The CDR3 loop reads CASRRTGGKSGANVLTF. Here the CDR3 DNA reads TGTGCCAGTCGACGGACAGGGGGAAAGTCTGGGGCCAACGTCCTGACTTTC.

The rearrangement links TRBV9 to TRBJ2-3; TRBD2 might be the D (5 bases). Trimming stripped 2 bases from V and 2 bases from J, with 9 bases between. The germline V gene has CDR1 SGDLS and CDR2 YYNGEE. This CDR3 comprises 14 residues. The CDR3 DNA is TGTGCCAGCAGCGTTCCGGGGATCACAGATACGCAGTATTTT. It specifies CASSVPGITDTQYF.

The sample holds a few counts of this clone. DNA of the CDR3: TGCAGCGCCGTTAGAGGGTTTGAGAACACTGAAGCTTTCTTT. This translates into CSAVRGFENTEAFF. The chain couples TRBV29-1 to TRBJ1-1; D is unresolved. Trimming shortened V by 7 bases and J by 1 base, and 16 bases separated the two germline ends. CDR3 length equals 14 residues. Germline V gene lookup returns CDR1 SQVTM and CDR2 ANQGSEA.

The rearrangement uses TRBV6-1 and TRBJ2-7; TRBD2 aligns across 10 bases. CDR1 is MNHNS and CDR2 is SASEGT in the germline V gene. The CDR3 runs 15 residues. The V and J ends lost 3 bases and 0 bases, in that order; junction bases with no gene match: 2. The CDR3 sequence: CASSEGLANSYEQYF. In DNA form, the CDR3 reads TGTGCCAGCAGTGAGGGACTAGCGAACTCCTACGAGCAGTACTTC.

In its sample, this clone was seen a few times. The V and J genes are TRBV18 and TRBJ1-4; 11 nucleotides match TRBD1. Germline V lookup: CDR1 KGHSH, CDR2 LQKENI. The CDR3 is 15 residues long. J lost 10 bases, V lost 2 bases, and 6 bases had no gene match. The CDR3 nucleotides are TGTGCCAGCTCACCAAAGGACAGGGGGCTTAGAAAACTGTTTTTT. Protein sequence: CASSPKDRGLRKLFF. The variable domain in full, with the rest retrieved from reference TRBV18 and TRBJ1-4, is NAGVMQNPRHLVRRRGQEARLRCSPMKGHSHVYWYRQLPEEGLKFMVYLQKENIIDESGMPKERFSAEFPKEGPSILRIQQVVRGDSAAYFCASSPKDRGLRKLFFGSGTQLSVL.

In its sample, this clone was seen a few times. The chain uses TRBV23-1 and TRBJ1-1; 10 nucleotides align to TRBD1. TRBV23-1 is an ORF; its function is uncertain. This CDR3 has 15 residues. The ends lost 3 bases at V and 6 bases at J; junction bases unmatched: 7. This CDR3 is CASSQSGQGRAEAFF. DNA for the CDR3: TGCGCCAGCAGTCAGTCGGGACAGGGGAGGGCTGAAGCTTTCTTT.